This TCR beta chain emerged from a study of T cell repertoires in cytomegalovirus infection. General study points: Cumulative frequency (of public TCR beta family members) identified carriers of CMV plus the relevant HLA.

A remark on this clonotype: Its antigen is unknown.

TCRdb ran MiXCR on the reads and lists one entry per CDR3 protein. The sample has about 350,000 distinct CDR3 sequences; about 35% are singletons. V was pared by 0 bases and J by 0 bases, with 20 bases between. Germline assignment: CDR1 MNHEY and CDR2 SVGEGT. The CDR3 loop spans 19 amino acids. Material: cultured PBMCs, obtained from culture after CMV antigen stimulation. This TCR derives from a human donor in good health (CMV status not recorded). Some clones in this sample may be carry-over from other donors' samples. V is TRBV6-2 or TRBV6-3 and J is TRBJ1-1; the D is unclear. This CDR3 reads CASSYSLVGFGGMNTEAFF. In DNA, the CDR3 is TGTGCCAGCAGTTACTCCTTGGTTGGCTTTGGAGGAATGAACACTGAAGCTTTCTTT.